This T cell receptor (beta chain) was found in a study of shared clonotypes between healthy human individuals. Study as a whole: Three plates each covered CD4 naive and memory; CD8 naive two, CD8 memory one.

The CDR3 runs 21 residues. Looked up from germline, CDR1 is LNHNV and CDR2 is YYDKDF (reference sequence). V trimming: 0 bases; J trimming: 0 bases; junction bases outside the gene matches: 17. Study-wide results and caveats: Richness estimates generally favored naive over memory subsets.

This clone was recorded once. Its target is unknown. In the original analysis: Because ImmunoSEQ provided only junction sequences with no quality scores, the filtering differed. The method was immunoSEQ multiplex PCR; TCRdb's version includes in-frame clones alone and lacks a portion of them. V and J calls and clone size follow that table, whereas D and trimming were derived from the DNA. The sample includes some 2.4 million clones, over 85% of them seen just once. Sequenced material: naive CD4+ T cells from PBMCs. The subset is: CD45RA+ positively selected. The V and J genes are TRBV15 and TRBJ1-5, with TRBD1 matching 7 bases. This receptor was obtained from a man younger than 30 in good health. Some clones in this sample may be carry-over from other donors' samples. CDR3 DNA sequence: TGTGCCACCAGCAGAGATAGGGGGCCCGGGACCGAGACCTTTAGCAATCAGCCCCAGCATTTT. Protein: CATSRDRGPGTETFSNQPQHF.